The 30 T cell receptor beta chains listed next were all sequenced from one sample in a study of PD-L1 blockade in urothelial cancer (dated by TCRdb to 2017 to 2019). Libraries were built with the immunoSEQ multiplex PCR assay. The clones in this table, taken by TCRdb from immuneACCESS, are in-frame only. Not every clone is retained; where verified, under half of the shortfall comes from an unresolved V gene, and the cause of the rest is unknown. The table for this sample lists 40,000 to 45,000 clones; roughly 91% of them were counted only once. The ten most abundant clones make up 13% to 15% of the sample. Specimen: PBMCs, collected around atezolizumab (anti-PD-L1) treatment. These TCRs come from a woman aged 55-70 years with urothelial cancer.

The DNA for the CDR3 is TGTGCCAGCAGTTCGCCGGGACAGGGGGTGACAGATACGCAGTATTTT. It is translated as CASSSPGQGVTDTQYF. The V gene is TRBV28, the J gene TRBJ2-3; 11 bases map to TRBD1. Germline values: CDR1 MDHEN, CDR2 SYDVKM. The junction had 6 bases not matched to a gene; V was cut back by 4 bases and J by 3 bases. The CDR3 has 16 amino acids.

The chain has TRBV19 and TRBJ2-7; tentatively, D is TRBD2 (6 bases). This CDR3 has 15 amino acids. CDR1 is LNHDA and CDR2 is SQIVND in the germline V gene (reference sequence). Trimming cost V 3 bases and J 0 bases, with 12 bases left between them. The CDR3 here is CASSMFAGSSYEQYF. CDR3 bases: TGTGCCAGTAGTATGTTTGCGGGAAGCTCCTACGAGCAGTACTTC.

This clone was detected a few times. The chain combines TRBV29-1 with TRBJ1-1; 7 bases align to TRBD1. Germline lookup yields CDR1 SQVTM and CDR2 ANQGSEA. J was trimmed by 4 bases and V by 6 bases; bases with no gene match: 5. The CDR3 contains 12 residues. CDR3 DNA sequence: TGCAGCGTAGGGGGCTTGGGCACTGAAGCTTTCTTT. The encoded protein is CSVGGLGTEAFF.

This chain joins TRBV19 and TRBJ1-1, with 9 bases identical to TRBD1. Germline CDR1 and CDR2: LNHDA and SQIVND (reference sequence). With 0 bases clipped from V and 5 bases from J, the junction kept 7 bases outside the gene matches. This CDR3 has 16 residues. CDR3 loop: CASSIDYRGRRTEAFF. The CDR3 bases are TGTGCCAGTAGTATAGATTACAGGGGGCGTCGGACTGAAGCTTTCTTT. Combining the CDR3 with reference TRBV19 and TRBJ1-1 gives the whole variable domain DGGITQSPKYLFRKEGQNVTLSCEQNLNHDAMYWYRQDPGQGLRLIYYSQIVNDFQKGDIAEGYSVSREKKESFPLTVTSAQKNPTAFYLCASSIDYRGRRTEAFFGQGTRLTVV.

J is TRBJ2-3 and V is TRBV5-1; 8 bases match TRBD2. The V gene's germline CDR1 is SGHRS and CDR2 YFSETQ. This CDR3 contains 17 residues. J was trimmed by 0 bases and V by 1 base; bases with no gene match: 7. The CDR3 here is CASSLPRPGGSTDTQYF. The CDR3 coding sequence is TGCGCCAGCAGCTTGCCCCGCCCGGGGGGGAGCACAGATACGCAGTATTTT. The whole variable domain, filled in from reference TRBV5-1 and TRBJ2-3, reads KAGVTQTPRYLIKTRGQQVTLSCSPISGHRSVSWYQQTPGQGLQFLFEYFSETQRNKGNFPGRFSGRQFSNSRSEMNVSTLELGDSALYLCASSLPRPGGSTDTQYFGPGTRLTVL.

The chain employs TRBV19 and TRBJ1-5; D unclear. CDR1 and CDR2 (germline): LNHDA, SQIVND (reference sequence). The CDR3 contains 13 residues. Trimming cost V 2 bases and J 9 bases, with 11 bases left between them. This CDR3 reads CASSISRGLPQHF. For the CDR3, the DNA is TGTGCCAGTAGTATATCTCGCGGTCTGCCCCAGCATTTT.

The V gene is TRBV5-1, the J gene TRBJ2-3; 12 positions agree with TRBD1. The length of the CDR3 is 14 residues. The junction had 4 bases not matched to a gene; V was cut back by 7 bases and J by 4 bases. Germline lookup yields CDR1 SGHRS and CDR2 YFSETQ. CDR3 loop: CASGGTGGPDTQYF. CDR3 bases: TGCGCCAGCGGAGGGACAGGGGGCCCAGATACGCAGTATTTT.

This sequence joins TRBV18 and TRBJ2-1, with TRBD2 identical over 10 bases. V lost 6 bases and J lost 7; bases outside the gene matches: 12. In germline, CDR1 is KGHSH, CDR2 LQKENI. The CDR3 sequence is 16 residues long. This CDR3 reads CASSPRTSGPDNEQFF. The CDR3 nucleotides read TGTGCCAGCTCCCCCAGGACTAGCGGACCCGATAATGAGCAGTTCTTC.

J is TRBJ1-5 and V is TRBV18; D is unclear. Germline CDR1 and CDR2: KGHSH and LQKENI. This CDR3 region has 16 residues. Trimming left V 3 bases short and J 2 bases short, with 14 bases between. This CDR3 is CASSPAENSGNQPQHF. DNA of the CDR3: TGTGCCAGCTCACCGGCGGAAAATTCTGGCAATCAGCCCCAGCATTTT.

This clone was counted a few times. The V call is TRBV10-2, the J call TRBJ2-7, with TRBD1 matching over 7 bases. Trimming took 4 bases from V and 3 from J; bases not matched to a gene: 9. Germline values: CDR1 WSHSY, CDR2 SAAADI. This CDR3 is 15 amino acids long. The CDR3 loop reads CASSAHPTGYYEQYF. DNA for the CDR3: TGCGCCAGCAGTGCGCACCCGACAGGGTACTACGAGCAGTACTTC.

As to this clone: The identical CDR3 is also encoded by other nucleotide sequences in the sample. The V and J genes are TRBV18 and TRBJ2-6; D gene uncertain. Germline V gene lookup returns CDR1 KGHSH and CDR2 LQKENI. V was shortened by 3 bases and J by 1 base, with 4 bases between the two germline ends. There are 14 residues in the CDR3. The CDR3 nucleotides are TGTGCCAGCTCACCTCGGTCTGGGGCCAACGTCCTGACTTTC. Translating gives CASSPRSGANVLTF.

The chain links TRBV5-6 to TRBJ1-1; no clear D gene. The ends were cut back, 0 bases at V and 1 base at J, with 13 bases in the middle. Per germline, CDR1 SGHDT and CDR2 YYEEEE. The CDR3 contains 16 residues. The CDR3 sequence is CASSLGGYGGNTEAFF. The CDR3 coding sequence is TGTGCCAGCAGCTTGGGAGGGTACGGTGGGAACACTGAAGCTTTCTTT.

The chain combines TRBV13 with TRBJ2-3; the match to TRBD2 covers 12 bases. V shed 5 bases and J 3 bases; nucleotides not matched to a gene: 6. The CDR3 runs to 16 residues. CDR1 PRHDT and CDR2 FYEKMQ come from the germline V gene (reference sequence). CDR3 loop: CASSTRTSGKTDTQYF. In DNA form, the CDR3 reads TGTGCCAGCAGCACTCGGACTAGCGGGAAAACAGATACGCAGTATTTT.

The chain has TRBV19 and TRBJ2-3; 7 bases line up with TRBD2. Germline CDR1 LNHDA, CDR2 SQIVND (reference sequence). There are 15 residues in the CDR3. Trimming took 5 bases from V and 2 from J; bases not matched to a gene: 7. The CDR3 bases are TGTGCCAGTAGTTCACGGGACTACCACACAGATACGCAGTATTTT. The encoded protein is CASSSRDYHTDTQYF.

This clone was recorded a few times. The J gene is TRBJ2-3, the V gene TRBV5-1; TRBD2 might be the D (6 bases). The CDR3 totals 15 residues. Per germline, CDR1 SGHRS and CDR2 YFSETQ. Trimming shortened V by 4 bases and J by 0 bases, and 12 bases separated the two germline ends. Written as DNA, the CDR3 is TGCGCCAGCAGCCGGGCTAGCGTTAGCACAGATACGCAGTATTTT. Amino acids: CASSRASVSTDTQYF.

This chain links TRBV20-1 with TRBJ2-7; D is perhaps TRBD1 (6 bases). The CDR3 spans 11 residues. Germline V gene lookup returns CDR1 DFQATT and CDR2 SNEGSKA (reference sequence). Deletions cut 8 bases from V and 3 bases from J, with 11 bases between. CDR3 sequence: CSTLQGYEQYF. The CDR3 DNA sequence: TGCAGTACGTTACAGGGCTACGAGCAGTACTTC.

V is TRBV29-1 and J is TRBJ1-1, with 7 bases aligning to TRBD1. This CDR3 contains 12 residues. Losses at the gene ends were 1 base for V and 12 bases for J; bases not matched to a gene: 8. Germline values: CDR1 SQVTM, CDR2 ANQGSEA. The CDR3 sequence: CSVEARGTVPFF. The DNA of the CDR3 is TGCAGCGTTGAAGCTAGAGGGACAGTCCCTTTCTTT.

CDR3 DNA sequence: TGTGCCAGCAGCTTCCGGGACAGGTGGGAGCTGTTTTTT. Protein sequence: CASSFRDRWELFF. The rearrangement joins TRBV5-6 to TRBJ2-2; 8 bases fit TRBD1. The CDR3 contains 13 residues. With V trimmed by 2 bases and J by 9 bases, 3 bases remained unmatched. Germline V gives CDR1 SGHDT, CDR2 YYEEEE. The whole variable domain, remainder taken from reference TRBV5-6 and TRBJ2-2, is DAGVTQSPTHLIKTRGQQVTLRCSPKSGHDTVSWYQQALGQGPQFIFQYYEEEERQRGNFPDRFSGHQFPNYSSELNVNALLLGDSALYLCASSFRDRWELFFGEGSRLTVL.

The gene calls are TRBV7-2 and TRBJ2-3, with TRBD2 matching over 7 bases. The germline V gene has CDR1 SGHTA and CDR2 FQGNSA. Unmatched junction bases numbered 6, after V lost 8 bases and J lost 1 base. CDR3 size: 14 residues. CDR3 DNA: TGTGCCAGCGTCTTGGGGGGGGGCACAGATACGCAGTATTTT. As protein: CASVLGGGTDTQYF.

V and J are TRBV29-1 and TRBJ2-1; 9 nucleotides line up with TRBD2. Germline V gene data show CDR1 as SQVTM and CDR2 as ANQGSEA. The CDR3 extends over 14 amino acids. V gave up 5 bases and J gave up 8 bases; unmatched junction bases: 10. CDR3 loop: CSVPIAGVGDEQFF. The CDR3 DNA is TGCAGCGTTCCTATAGCGGGAGTCGGCGATGAGCAGTTCTTC.

V and J are TRBV5-6 and TRBJ2-3; 10 nucleotides align to TRBD2. The trim removed 4 bases at V and 6 bases at J, leaving 5 bases unmatched. This CDR3 spans 14 amino acids. In germline, CDR1 is SGHDT, CDR2 YYEEEE. The CDR3 nucleotides read TGTGCCAGCAGCCTCGGACTAGCGGTGGATACGCAGTATTTT. It codes for CASSLGLAVDTQYF.

The chain joins TRBV6-5 to TRBJ2-2; 7 nucleotides match TRBD1. There are 15 residues in the CDR3. The V segment lost 5 bases and the J segment 7 bases; nucleotides outside the gene matches: 10. From germline, CDR1 is MNHEY and CDR2 SVGAGI. CDR3 sequence: CASSGTAHQGGELFF. Written as DNA, the CDR3 is TGTGCCAGCAGTGGGACAGCGCACCAGGGCGGGGAGCTGTTTTTT.

The rearrangement links TRBV19 to TRBJ2-3; D possibly corresponds to TRBD2 (5 bases). The germline V and J ends were trimmed by 1 base and 1 base, with 9 bases remaining between them. Germline CDR1 LNHDA, CDR2 SQIVND (reference sequence). The CDR3 totals 15 residues. CDR3 in amino acids: CASSIAGSGTDTQYF. CDR3 in DNA: TGTGCCAGTAGTATAGCGGGGTCGGGCACAGATACGCAGTATTTT.

The V and J genes are TRBV6-1 and TRBJ1-4; D call uncertain. This CDR3 has 15 residues. Germline CDR1 MNHNS, CDR2 SASEGT. The ends were cut back, 7 bases at V and 8 bases at J, with 20 bases in the middle. The CDR3 DNA follows: TGTGCCAGCAACCCAAGTCGAGGGTCGCGCGAAAAACTGTTTTTT. As protein: CASNPSRGSREKLFF.

This chain connects TRBV6-5 to TRBJ2-2; a weak D match, TRBD1 (6 bases). Trimming removed 0 bases from V and 1 base from J, with 6 bases in between. This CDR3 has 15 residues. The germline CDR1 and CDR2 sequences are MNHEY and SVGAGI. CDR3 nucleotide sequence: TGTGCCAGCAGTTACTCGACAGGGAACACCGGGGAGCTGTTTTTT. It codes for CASSYSTGNTGELFF.

This chain uses TRBV9 with TRBJ2-3, with TRBD2 identical over 7 bases. The CDR3 sequence is 15 residues long. V was pared by 2 bases and J by 3 bases, with 6 bases of the junction left unmatched. CDR1 SGDLS and CDR2 YYNGEE come from the germline V gene. CDR3 DNA: TGTGCCAGCAGCGTTCCTCTCGGGGGGACAGATACGCAGTATTTT. Translating gives CASSVPLGGTDTQYF.

The chain is built from TRBV28 and TRBJ2-2; D is uncertain. Germline lookup yields CDR1 MDHEN and CDR2 SYDVKM. V lost 7 bases to trimming and J lost 7 bases, with 16 bases between them. This CDR3 has 14 amino acids. In DNA, the CDR3 is TGTGCCAGCACAAATAATAACTTAAACGGGGAGCTGTTTTTT. This encodes CASTNNNLNGELFF.

J is TRBJ2-7 and V is TRBV18, with D possibly matching TRBD2 (6 bases). The CDR3 has 14 residues. Looked up from germline, CDR1 is KGHSH and CDR2 is LQKENI. Trimming took 0 bases from V and 2 from J, leaving 8 bases between them. CDR3 DNA: TGTGCCAGCTCACCACCGGGACTTACCTACGAGCAGTACTTC. It translates to CASSPPGLTYEQYF.

This chain joins TRBV6-4 and TRBJ2-3, with D maybe TRBD2 (6 bases). The CDR3 consists of 16 residues. V lost 6 bases and J 3 bases, leaving 19 bases between the germline ends. Germline lookup yields CDR1 MRHNA and CDR2 SNTAGT. The CDR3 nucleotides read TGTGCCAGCAGGCCCCCCGGGGGTAAACCGACAGATACGCAGTATTTT. Amino acids: CASRPPGGKPTDTQYF.

The CDR3 DNA reads as TGTGCCAGCAGCTTATTCAGGGGGCGGACCGGGGAGCTGTTTTTT. Translating gives CASSLFRGRTGELFF. This sequence joins TRBV7-2 and TRBJ2-2, with TRBD1 matching 8 bases. J gave up 5 bases and V 2 bases, and 4 bases lay outside the gene matches. Germline lookup yields CDR1 SGHTA and CDR2 FQGNSA. CDR3 length equals 15 residues.